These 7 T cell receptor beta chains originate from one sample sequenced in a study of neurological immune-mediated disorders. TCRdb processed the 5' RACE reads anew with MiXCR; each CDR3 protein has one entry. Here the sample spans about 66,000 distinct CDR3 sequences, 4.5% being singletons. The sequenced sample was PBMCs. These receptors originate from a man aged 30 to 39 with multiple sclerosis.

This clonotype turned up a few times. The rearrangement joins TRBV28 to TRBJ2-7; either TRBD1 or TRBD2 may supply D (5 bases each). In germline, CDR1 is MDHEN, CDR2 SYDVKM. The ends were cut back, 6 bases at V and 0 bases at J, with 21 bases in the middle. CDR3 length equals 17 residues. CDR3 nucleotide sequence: TGTGCCAGCAGCCTGAGGGACCTTCCTACCTTCTCCTACGAGCAGTACTTC. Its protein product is CASSLRDLPTFSYEQYF.

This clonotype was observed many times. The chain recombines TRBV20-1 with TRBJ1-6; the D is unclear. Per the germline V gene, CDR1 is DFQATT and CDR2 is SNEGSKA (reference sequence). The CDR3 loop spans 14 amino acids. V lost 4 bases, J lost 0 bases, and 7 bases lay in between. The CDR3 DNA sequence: TGCAGTGCTACGACGGGCTCCTATAATTCACCCCTCCACTTT. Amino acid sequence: CSATTGSYNSPLHF.

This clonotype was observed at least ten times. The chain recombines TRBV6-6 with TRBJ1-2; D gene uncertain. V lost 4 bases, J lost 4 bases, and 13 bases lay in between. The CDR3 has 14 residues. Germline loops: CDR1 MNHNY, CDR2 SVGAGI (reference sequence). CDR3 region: CASSSPEVGYGYTF. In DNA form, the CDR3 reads TGTGCCAGCAGTTCTCCCGAGGTGGGCTATGGCTACACCTTC.

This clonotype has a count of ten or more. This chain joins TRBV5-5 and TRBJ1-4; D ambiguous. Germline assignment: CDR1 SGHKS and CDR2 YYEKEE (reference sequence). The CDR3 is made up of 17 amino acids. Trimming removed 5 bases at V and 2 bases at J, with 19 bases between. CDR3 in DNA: TGTGCCAGCAGAGTGGTCAGGCTAGCACCGACTAATGAAAAACTGTTTTTT. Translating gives CASRVVRLAPTNEKLFF.

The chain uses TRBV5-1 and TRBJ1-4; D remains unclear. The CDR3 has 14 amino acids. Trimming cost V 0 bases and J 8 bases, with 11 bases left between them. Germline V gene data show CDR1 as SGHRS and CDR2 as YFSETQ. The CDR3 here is CASSLEVSAEKLFF. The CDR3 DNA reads TGCGCCAGCAGCTTGGAAGTCTCAGCCGAAAAACTGTTTTTT.

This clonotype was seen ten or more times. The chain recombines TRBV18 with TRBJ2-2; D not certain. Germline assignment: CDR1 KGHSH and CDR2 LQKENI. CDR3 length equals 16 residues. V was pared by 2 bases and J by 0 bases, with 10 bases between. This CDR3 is CASSPNTPTNTGELFF. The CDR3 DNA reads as TGTGCCAGCTCACCAAATACTCCTACGAACACCGGGGAGCTGTTTTTT.

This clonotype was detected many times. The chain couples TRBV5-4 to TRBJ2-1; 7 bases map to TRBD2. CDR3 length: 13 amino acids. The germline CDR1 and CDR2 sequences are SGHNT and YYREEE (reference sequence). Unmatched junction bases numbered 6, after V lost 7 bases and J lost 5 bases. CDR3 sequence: CASGFGGNNEQFF. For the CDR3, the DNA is TGTGCCAGCGGTTTCGGGGGGAACAATGAGCAGTTCTTC.